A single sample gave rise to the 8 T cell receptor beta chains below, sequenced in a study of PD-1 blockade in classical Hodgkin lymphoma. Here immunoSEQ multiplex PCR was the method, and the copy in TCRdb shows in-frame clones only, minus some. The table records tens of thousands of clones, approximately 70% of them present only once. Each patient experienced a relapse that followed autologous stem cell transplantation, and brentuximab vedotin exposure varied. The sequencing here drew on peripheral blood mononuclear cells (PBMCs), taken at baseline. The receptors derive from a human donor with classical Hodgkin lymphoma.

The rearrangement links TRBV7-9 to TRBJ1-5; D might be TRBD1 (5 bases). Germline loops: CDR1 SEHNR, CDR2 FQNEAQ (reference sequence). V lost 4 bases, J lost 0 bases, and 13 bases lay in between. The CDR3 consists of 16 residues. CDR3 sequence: CASSSSGGNSNQPQHF. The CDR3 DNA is TGTGCCAGCAGCTCCTCGGGGGGGAATAGCAATCAGCCCCAGCATTTT. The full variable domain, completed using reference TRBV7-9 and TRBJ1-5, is DTGVSQNPRHKITKRGQNVTFRCDPISEHNRLYWYRQTLGQGPEFLTYFQNEAQLEKSRLLSDRFSAERPKGSFSTLEIQRTEQGDSAMYLCASSSSGGNSNQPQHFGDGTRLSIL.

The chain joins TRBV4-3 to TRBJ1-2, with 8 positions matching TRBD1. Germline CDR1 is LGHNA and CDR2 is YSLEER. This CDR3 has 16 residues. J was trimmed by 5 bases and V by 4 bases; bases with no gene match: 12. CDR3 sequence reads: CASSLEGLDREYGYTF. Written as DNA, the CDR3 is TGCGCCAGCAGCCTAGAAGGACTGGACAGGGAATATGGCTACACCTTC.

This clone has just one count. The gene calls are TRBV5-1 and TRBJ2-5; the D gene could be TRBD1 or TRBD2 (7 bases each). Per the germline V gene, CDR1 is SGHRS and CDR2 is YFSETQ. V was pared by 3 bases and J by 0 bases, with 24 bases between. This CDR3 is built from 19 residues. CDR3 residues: CASSSGLGGGEVYQETQYF. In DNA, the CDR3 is TGCGCCAGCAGCTCCGGCTTGGGAGGGGGCGAAGTATACCAAGAGACCCAGTACTTC. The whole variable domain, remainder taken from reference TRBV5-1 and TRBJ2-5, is KAGVTQTPRYLIKTRGQQVTLSCSPISGHRSVSWYQQTPGQGLQFLFEYFSETQRNKGNFPGRFSGRQFSNSRSEMNVSTLELGDSALYLCASSSGLGGGEVYQETQYFGPGTRLLVL.

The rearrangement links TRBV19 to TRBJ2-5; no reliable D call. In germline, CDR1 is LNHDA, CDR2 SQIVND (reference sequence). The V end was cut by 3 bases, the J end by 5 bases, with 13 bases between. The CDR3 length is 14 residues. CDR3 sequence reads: CASSIGVSWETQYF. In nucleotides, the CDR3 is TGTGCCAGTAGTATTGGAGTCTCCTGGGAGACCCAGTACTTC.

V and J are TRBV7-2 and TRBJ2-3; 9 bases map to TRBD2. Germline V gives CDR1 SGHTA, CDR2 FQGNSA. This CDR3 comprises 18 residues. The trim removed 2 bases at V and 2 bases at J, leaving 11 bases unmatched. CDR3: CASSLRGRLAEITDTQYF. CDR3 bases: TGTGCCAGCAGCTTAAGGGGCCGACTAGCGGAGATCACAGATACGCAGTATTTT.

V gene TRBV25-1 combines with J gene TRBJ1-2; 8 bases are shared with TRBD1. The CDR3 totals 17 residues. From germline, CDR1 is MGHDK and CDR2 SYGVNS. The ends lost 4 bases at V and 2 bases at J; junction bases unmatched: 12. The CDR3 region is CASSGETGDLRNYGYTF. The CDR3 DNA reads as TGTGCCAGCAGTGGGGAGACAGGGGACCTCCGGAACTATGGCTACACCTTC.

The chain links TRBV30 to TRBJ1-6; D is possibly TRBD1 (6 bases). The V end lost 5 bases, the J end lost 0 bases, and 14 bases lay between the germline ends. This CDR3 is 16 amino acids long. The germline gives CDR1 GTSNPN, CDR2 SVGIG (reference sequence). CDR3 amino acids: CAWDFTGSSYNSPLHF. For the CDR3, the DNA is TGTGCCTGGGACTTTACAGGGAGCTCCTATAATTCACCCCTCCACTTT.

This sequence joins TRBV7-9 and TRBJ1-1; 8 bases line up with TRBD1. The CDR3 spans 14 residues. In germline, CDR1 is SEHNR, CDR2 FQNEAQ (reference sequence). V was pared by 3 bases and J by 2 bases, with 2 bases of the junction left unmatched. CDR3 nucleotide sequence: TGTGCCAGCAGCTTCGACAGGGGAAACACTGAAGCTTTCTTT. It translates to CASSFDRGNTEAFF.